This TCR beta chain was recorded in a study of response to subunit inactivated influenza vaccine. CDR3 length equals 14 residues. The germline V gene encodes CDR1 SGHDN and CDR2 FVKESK. J was trimmed by 2 bases and V by 4 bases; bases with no gene match: 5. Via MiXCR, TCRdb re-called the RT-PCR reads, giving one row per CDR3 protein. The data show 550,000 to 800,000 distinct CDR3 sequences, with roughly 13% seen just once and around 6.5% held by the top ten. Study results and limitations: The authors suggested that few new T cells are recruited per seasonal influenza vaccination.

This clonotype has just a few counts. Its target is unknown. The material was PBMCs from blood, obtained about 14 days before vaccination. This chain connects TRBV14 to TRBJ2-7; TRBD2 matches at 7 bases. This clonotype was obtained from a middle-aged man who received an inactivated influenza vaccine. The CDR3 coding sequence is TGTGCCAGCAGCCCTCGGACTAGGACCTACGAGCAGTACTTC. Its translation: CASSPRTRTYEQYF.